Following are 4 T cell receptor beta chains from one sample sequenced in a study of shared clonotypes between healthy human individuals (dated by TCRdb to the early 2020s). Library creation used the immunoSEQ multiplex PCR assay. TCRdb holds this immuneACCESS table with in-frame rearrangements only. Some clones are missing; in checked studies, unresolved V genes explain under half, and the rest has no known cause. The sample data list over 950,000 clones, and about 72% of these were observed just once. The ten biggest clones cover approximately 0.9% of the sample. The source material was memory CD4+ T cells from PBMCs. The label giving this sample's cell subset or site can be read as: CD45RA-negative fraction. Receptors were obtained from a young man in good health. Some clones in this sample may be carry-over from other donors' samples.

This chain uses TRBV5-1 with TRBJ2-3; D is unclear. Trimming left V 4 bases short and J 1 base short, with 7 bases between. The V gene's germline CDR1 is SGHRS and CDR2 YFSETQ. CDR3 length equals 13 residues. The CDR3 DNA reads as TGCGCCAGCAGCGTAAGGGGCACAGATACGCAGTATTTT. This gives the protein CASSVRGTDTQYF.

CDR3 coding DNA: TGCGCCAGCAGTGAGTCGTGGGGCCAAGAGACCCAGTACTTC. Amino acid sequence: CASSESWGQETQYF. The chain employs TRBV10-2 and TRBJ2-5; D not certain. The CDR3 sequence is 14 residues long. From germline, CDR1 is WSHSY and CDR2 SAAADI. V lost 0 bases to trimming and J lost 1 base, with 6 bases between them.

This chain connects TRBV5-6 to TRBJ2-3; TRBD2 agrees at 7 bases. CDR3 size: 11 residues. CDR1 SGHDT and CDR2 YYEEEE come from the germline V gene. Trimming took 7 bases from V and 4 from J; bases not matched to a gene: 0. The CDR3 reads CASGGADTQYF. CDR3 DNA sequence: TGTGCCAGCGGGGGGGCAGATACGCAGTATTTT.

V is TRBV30 and J is TRBJ2-3; no clear D gene. Between the trimmed V and J ends, which lost 5 bases and 1 base, there was a span of 10 bases. CDR1 and CDR2 from the germline V gene are GTSNPN and SVGIG (reference sequence). The CDR3 is made up of 13 amino acids. This chain's CDR3 is CAWAWDGTDTQYF. Written as DNA, the CDR3 is TGTGCCTGGGCCTGGGATGGCACAGATACGCAGTATTTT.